The 27 T cell receptor beta chains given below trace back to one sample, sequenced in a study of T cell responses to AZD1222 COVID-19 vaccine. Profiled with immunoSEQ multiplex PCR; TCRdb holds only in-frame clones, not every one. Here the sample spans around 97,000 clones, roughly 87% being singletons. The material sequenced was peripheral blood, taken on day 0 of AZD1222 vaccination. All receptors derive from an adult in good health.

This clone was counted a single time. This rearrangement joins TRBV5-1 to TRBJ2-1; the D gene is possibly TRBD2 (6 bases). V lost 2 bases and J lost 8, with 20 bases in between. The CDR3 sequence is 16 residues long. Germline V gene lookup returns CDR1 SGHRS and CDR2 YFSETQ. The CDR3 DNA is TGCGCCAGCAGCTTAGGCCGGGGGTTCTATACAGATGAGCAGTTCTTC. It is translated as CASSLGRGFYTDEQFF.

The chain has TRBV12-3 or TRBV12-4 and TRBJ1-1, with D maybe TRBD1 (5 bases). CDR3 length equals 13 residues. With 6 bases removed from V and 3 bases from J, the gap between germline ends came to 11 bases. The CDR3 protein is CASSLQGDTEAFF. The CDR3 DNA is TGTGCCAGCAGCCTCCAGGGAGACACTGAAGCTTTCTTT.

This chain's CDR3 is CASSFGTSYGYTF. DNA for the CDR3: TGTGCCAGCAGCTTCGGGACTTCCTATGGCTACACCTTC. The genes are TRBV7-9 and TRBJ1-2; D perhaps matches TRBD1 (5 bases). The CDR3 runs to 13 residues. CDR1 SEHNR and CDR2 FQNEAQ come from the germline V gene (reference sequence). The ends were cut back, 3 bases at V and 4 bases at J, with 9 bases in the middle.

The V and J genes are TRBV18 and TRBJ2-1, with a weak D call TRBD2 (5 bases). The CDR3 is 14 amino acids. CDR1 and CDR2 from the germline V gene are KGHSH and LQKENI. Trimming removed 5 bases at V and 10 bases at J, with 18 bases between. For the CDR3, the DNA is TGTGCCAGCTCAAGACTATCCTCTCCGAACGAGCAGTTCTTC. Its translation: CASSRLSSPNEQFF.

This chain connects TRBV6-5 to TRBJ1-1; 7 nucleotides align to TRBD1. The J segment lost 7 bases and the V segment lost 10 bases, leaving 9 bases of the junction unmatched. CDR1 is MNHEY, CDR2 SVGAGI, per germline. The CDR3 is made up of 12 amino acids. The CDR3 bases are TGTGCCACCGGGGCAGGGGGGATTGAAGCTTTCTTT. The encoded protein is CATGAGGIEAFF.

The chain couples TRBV6-5 to TRBJ1-1; maybe TRBD1 (5 bases). CDR1 is MNHEY and CDR2 is SVGAGI in the germline V gene. Trimming removed 5 bases at V and 11 bases at J, with 18 bases between. This CDR3 is built from 13 residues. This CDR3 reads CASSPWGGLAAFF. CDR3 in DNA: TGTGCCAGCAGTCCCTGGGGGGGGTTAGCTGCTTTCTTT.

The V and J genes are TRBV5-6 and TRBJ1-2; D might be TRBD1 (5 bases). V lost 4 bases and J 1 base, leaving 14 bases between the germline ends. The CDR3 spans 15 residues. Germline CDR1 and CDR2: SGHDT and YYEEEE. The CDR3 reads CASSPGTGFNYGYTF. CDR3 nucleotide sequence: TGTGCCAGCAGCCCCGGGACGGGCTTTAACTATGGCTACACCTTC.

The CDR3 region has the DNA TGTGCCAGCAGCGTAGCTATTGGGAACTATGGCTACACCTTC. Its protein product is CASSVAIGNYGYTF. V and J are TRBV9 and TRBJ1-2; D unresolved. Trimming stripped 0 bases from V and 2 bases from J, with 8 bases between. Germline V gene data show CDR1 as SGDLS and CDR2 as YYNGEE. This CDR3 contains 14 residues.

The chain uses TRBV7-3 and TRBJ1-1; 11 bases are shared with TRBD1. Per germline, CDR1 SGHTA and CDR2 FQGTGA. The V and J ends lost 1 base and 5 bases, in that order; junction bases with no gene match: 3. The CDR3 is 15 amino acids. The CDR3 region has the DNA TGTGCCAGCAGCTTAAGCGGGGACAGGGGGACTGAAGCTTTCTTT. This translates into CASSLSGDRGTEAFF. Combining the CDR3 with reference TRBV7-3 and TRBJ1-1 gives the whole variable domain GAGVSQTPSNKVTEKGKYVELRCDPISGHTALYWYRQSLGQGPEFLIYFQGTGAADDSGLPNDRFFAVRPEGSVSTLKIQRTERGDSAVYLCASSLSGDRGTEAFFGQGTRLTVV.

The CDR3 is CASGQHNQPQHF. In DNA, the CDR3 is TGTGCCAGCGGACAGCACAATCAGCCCCAGCATTTT. This chain connects TRBV2 to TRBJ1-5, with D perhaps TRBD1 (6 bases). The V gene lost 8 bases and the J gene lost 3 bases, with 8 bases spanning the gap. This CDR3 contains 12 residues. CDR1 and CDR2 (germline): SNHLY, FYNNEI.

The chain links TRBV30 to TRBJ2-3, with D tentatively TRBD1 (6 bases). Trimming cost V 0 bases and J 2 bases, with 18 bases left between them. This CDR3 has 17 amino acids. CDR1 GTSNPN and CDR2 SVGIG come from the germline V gene (reference sequence). The CDR3 protein is CAWSVAWGQGVTDTQYF. The DNA of the CDR3 is TGTGCCTGGAGTGTAGCTTGGGGGCAAGGGGTCACAGATACGCAGTATTTT.

This chain uses TRBV6-1 with TRBJ2-1; weak D call: TRBD2 (5 bases). Trimming took off 1 base at V and 10 bases at J, with 11 bases between the two ends. This CDR3 is built from 13 residues. Germline assignment: CDR1 MNHNS and CDR2 SASEGT. The DNA of the CDR3 is TGTGCCAGCAGTGAAGTTCTTCGCGGGGAGCAGTTCTTC. It encodes CASSEVLRGEQFF.

This clone was observed once. The V gene is TRBV10-3, the J gene TRBJ1-1, with D possibly matching TRBD1 (5 bases). Germline loops: CDR1 ENHRY, CDR2 SYGVKD. Trimming took off 6 bases at V and 1 base at J, with 12 bases between the two ends. The CDR3 has 14 amino acids. CDR3 protein: CAISAGTENTEAFF. The CDR3 DNA reads TGTGCCATCAGCGCCGGGACGGAGAACACTGAAGCTTTCTTT.

The chain couples TRBV28 to TRBJ1-5; 8 bases fit TRBD1. The CDR3 covers 15 residues. Germline lookup yields CDR1 MDHEN and CDR2 SYDVKM. Germline trimming cut 3 bases from V and 4 bases from J; bases unmatched to any gene: 5. CDR3 in DNA: TGTGCCAGCAGTTTGGATGACAGGGGTAATCAGCCCCAGCATTTT. It yields the protein CASSLDDRGNQPQHF.

This clone was detected once. V and J are TRBV4-1 and TRBJ2-7, with D hard to call. This CDR3 is built from 11 residues. The germline V gene has CDR1 MGHRA and CDR2 YSYEKL. V was pared by 10 bases and J by 7 bases, with 14 bases between. The CDR3, as DNA: TGCGCCACCACCACCGTTCGAGAGCAGTACTTC. Protein product: CATTTVREQYF.

The chain combines TRBV2 with TRBJ2-7; D is uncertain. CDR1 SNHLY and CDR2 FYNNEI come from the germline V gene. The CDR3 loop spans 13 amino acids. V lost 2 bases, J lost 0 bases, and 5 bases lay in between. In nucleotides, the CDR3 is TGTGCCAGCAGTGAAACGGTCTCCTACGAGCAGTACTTC. It encodes CASSETVSYEQYF.

The chain carries TRBV27 and TRBJ2-2; D is undetermined. This CDR3 region has 13 residues. Trimming left V 0 bases short and J 4 bases short, with 3 bases between. The germline V gene encodes CDR1 MNHEY and CDR2 SMNVEV (reference sequence). CDR3 sequence (DNA): TGTGCCAGCAGTTTATCTGGCACCGGGGAGCTGTTTTTT. It yields the protein CASSLSGTGELFF.

The rearrangement joins TRBV25-1 to TRBJ1-6, with D uncertain. V dropped 3 bases and J dropped 5 bases, with 11 bases sitting between them. This CDR3 spans 15 amino acids. The germline gives CDR1 MGHDK, CDR2 SYGVNS. CDR3 loop: CASSELAGNNSPLHF. In DNA form, the CDR3 reads TGTGCCAGCAGTGAGTTGGCCGGAAATAATTCACCCCTCCACTTT.

In DNA form, the CDR3 reads TGTGCCAGCGGCAGACAACAAGAGACCCAGTACTTC. This encodes CASGRQQETQYF. The V gene is TRBV18, the J gene TRBJ2-5; D uncertain. Germline assignment: CDR1 KGHSH and CDR2 LQKENI. The CDR3 spans 12 residues. The V end was cut by 8 bases, the J end by 2 bases, with 9 bases between.

The V call is TRBV5-1, the J call TRBJ1-4; 7 positions agree with TRBD1. V dropped 4 bases and J dropped 8; count of bases not matched to a gene: 5. The CDR3 covers 13 residues. In germline, CDR1 is SGHRS, CDR2 YFSETQ. CDR3: CASSGQEGEKLFF. CDR3 coding DNA: TGCGCCAGCAGCGGACAGGAGGGAGAAAAACTGTTTTTT.

This chain connects TRBV27 to TRBJ2-2; D remains unclear. The germline gives CDR1 MNHEY, CDR2 SMNVEV (reference sequence). This CDR3 comprises 14 residues. The germline V and J ends were trimmed by 3 bases and 6 bases, with 11 bases remaining between them. CDR3 protein: CASSFSGLPGELFF. The CDR3 DNA is TGTGCCAGCAGTTTTTCCGGATTACCCGGGGAGCTGTTTTTT.

This clone was detected only a few times. This chain links TRBV7-9 with TRBJ2-7, with a tentative D call TRBD2 (7 bases). From germline, CDR1 is SEHNR and CDR2 FQNEAQ (reference sequence). The CDR3 extends over 21 amino acids. V lost 7 bases and J lost 2, with 36 bases in between. DNA of the CDR3: TGTGCCAGCACCATGGGGGGGCGGTTCAGACTGATAGGGGCCGACGCCTACGAGCAGTACTTC. It yields the protein CASTMGGRFRLIGADAYEQYF.

This clone was observed once. The chain links TRBV15 to TRBJ1-2, with D possibly TRBD1 on 5 matching bases. V was clipped by 0 bases and J by 1 base, with 9 bases between them. The CDR3 runs 15 residues. Germline V gene lookup returns CDR1 LNHNV and CDR2 YYDKDF (reference sequence). CDR3 sequence reads: CATSRDQGLNYGYTF. In DNA, the CDR3 is TGTGCCACCAGCAGAGACCAGGGCCTTAACTATGGCTACACCTTC.

This chain links TRBV18 with TRBJ1-3; no firm D call. Trimming took 3 bases from V and 0 from J, leaving 9 bases between them. Germline CDR1 is KGHSH and CDR2 is LQKENI. The CDR3 covers 15 residues. This CDR3 reads CASSPSGRSGNTIYF. Here the CDR3 DNA reads TGTGCCAGCTCACCTTCAGGCCGCTCTGGAAACACCATATATTTT.

The rearrangement uses TRBV7-2 and TRBJ1-6, with D hard to call. From germline, CDR1 is SGHTA and CDR2 FQGNSA. The CDR3 has 16 residues. Trimming took 1 base from V and 4 from J, leaving 11 bases between them. CDR3 sequence: CASSLGFLGYNSPLHF. The DNA of the CDR3 is TGTGCCAGCAGCTTAGGTTTCCTCGGGTATAATTCACCCCTCCACTTT.

The gene calls are TRBV24-1 and TRBJ2-3; TRBD2 matches 8 bases. Germline lookup yields CDR1 KGHDR and CDR2 SFDVKD. V dropped 3 bases and J dropped 0; count of bases not matched to a gene: 4. The length of the CDR3 is 16 residues. CDR3 amino acids: CATSDTGGGSTDTQYF. The CDR3 region has the DNA TGTGCCACCAGTGATACGGGGGGGGGTAGCACAGATACGCAGTATTTT.

This clone was seen a handful of times. The J gene is TRBJ1-5, the V gene TRBV4-1; D may be TRBD1 (5 bases). V gave up 0 bases and J gave up 5 bases, with 11 bases separating them. Germline CDR1 and CDR2: MGHRA and YSYEKL. CDR3 length equals 15 residues. DNA of the CDR3: TGCGCCAGCAGCCAAGATGCGGGGGGGGATCAGCCCCAGCATTTT. Amino acid sequence: CASSQDAGGDQPQHF.